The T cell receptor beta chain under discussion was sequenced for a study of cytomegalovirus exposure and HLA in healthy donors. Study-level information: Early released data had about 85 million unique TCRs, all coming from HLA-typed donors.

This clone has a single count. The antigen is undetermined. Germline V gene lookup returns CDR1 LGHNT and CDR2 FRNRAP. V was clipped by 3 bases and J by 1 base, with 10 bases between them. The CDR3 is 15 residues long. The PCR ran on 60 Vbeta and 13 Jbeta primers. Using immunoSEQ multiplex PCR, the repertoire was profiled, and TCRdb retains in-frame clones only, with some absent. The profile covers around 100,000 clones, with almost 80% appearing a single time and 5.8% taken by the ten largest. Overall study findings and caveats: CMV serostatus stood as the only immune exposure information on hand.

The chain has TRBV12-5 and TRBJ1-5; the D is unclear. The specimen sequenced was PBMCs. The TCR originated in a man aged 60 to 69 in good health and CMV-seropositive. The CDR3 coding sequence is TGTGCTAGTGGTTTAGGTGAGACAAGCAATCAGCCCCAGCATTTT. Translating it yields CASGLGETSNQPQHF.